The following is a T cell receptor (beta chain) sequence with its context. The antigen is unknown. Time point reported: week 35, safety follow-up. Vaccination used 300 ug of mutant IDH1 20-mer peptide per dose, with topical imiquimod. During weeks 1, 3, 5, 7, 11, 15, 19 and 23, patients received eight vaccinations. The record originates from a study of a mutant IDH1 vaccine in newly diagnosed glioma. The J segment lost 5 bases and the V segment lost 4 bases, leaving 8 bases of the junction unmatched. Germline assignment: CDR1 SGHRS and CDR2 YFSETQ. The CDR3 consists of 14 residues. The assay was immunoSEQ multiplex PCR, and TCRdb's table has in-frame clones only and misses some. This sample yields approximately 31,000 clones, of which about four fifths are seen a single time; roughly 7.1% belongs to the top ten.

This sequence was found in a woman aged 18-29 years with glioma. The material was PBMCs, obtained from a glioma patient whose treatment included an IDH1 peptide vaccine. The chain joins TRBV5-1 to TRBJ1-1; TRBD1 aligns across 7 bases. The CDR3 nucleotides read TGCGCCAGCAGCCGAGACAGGGAGGGGACTGAAGCTTTCTTT. Residues: CASSRDREGTEAFF.